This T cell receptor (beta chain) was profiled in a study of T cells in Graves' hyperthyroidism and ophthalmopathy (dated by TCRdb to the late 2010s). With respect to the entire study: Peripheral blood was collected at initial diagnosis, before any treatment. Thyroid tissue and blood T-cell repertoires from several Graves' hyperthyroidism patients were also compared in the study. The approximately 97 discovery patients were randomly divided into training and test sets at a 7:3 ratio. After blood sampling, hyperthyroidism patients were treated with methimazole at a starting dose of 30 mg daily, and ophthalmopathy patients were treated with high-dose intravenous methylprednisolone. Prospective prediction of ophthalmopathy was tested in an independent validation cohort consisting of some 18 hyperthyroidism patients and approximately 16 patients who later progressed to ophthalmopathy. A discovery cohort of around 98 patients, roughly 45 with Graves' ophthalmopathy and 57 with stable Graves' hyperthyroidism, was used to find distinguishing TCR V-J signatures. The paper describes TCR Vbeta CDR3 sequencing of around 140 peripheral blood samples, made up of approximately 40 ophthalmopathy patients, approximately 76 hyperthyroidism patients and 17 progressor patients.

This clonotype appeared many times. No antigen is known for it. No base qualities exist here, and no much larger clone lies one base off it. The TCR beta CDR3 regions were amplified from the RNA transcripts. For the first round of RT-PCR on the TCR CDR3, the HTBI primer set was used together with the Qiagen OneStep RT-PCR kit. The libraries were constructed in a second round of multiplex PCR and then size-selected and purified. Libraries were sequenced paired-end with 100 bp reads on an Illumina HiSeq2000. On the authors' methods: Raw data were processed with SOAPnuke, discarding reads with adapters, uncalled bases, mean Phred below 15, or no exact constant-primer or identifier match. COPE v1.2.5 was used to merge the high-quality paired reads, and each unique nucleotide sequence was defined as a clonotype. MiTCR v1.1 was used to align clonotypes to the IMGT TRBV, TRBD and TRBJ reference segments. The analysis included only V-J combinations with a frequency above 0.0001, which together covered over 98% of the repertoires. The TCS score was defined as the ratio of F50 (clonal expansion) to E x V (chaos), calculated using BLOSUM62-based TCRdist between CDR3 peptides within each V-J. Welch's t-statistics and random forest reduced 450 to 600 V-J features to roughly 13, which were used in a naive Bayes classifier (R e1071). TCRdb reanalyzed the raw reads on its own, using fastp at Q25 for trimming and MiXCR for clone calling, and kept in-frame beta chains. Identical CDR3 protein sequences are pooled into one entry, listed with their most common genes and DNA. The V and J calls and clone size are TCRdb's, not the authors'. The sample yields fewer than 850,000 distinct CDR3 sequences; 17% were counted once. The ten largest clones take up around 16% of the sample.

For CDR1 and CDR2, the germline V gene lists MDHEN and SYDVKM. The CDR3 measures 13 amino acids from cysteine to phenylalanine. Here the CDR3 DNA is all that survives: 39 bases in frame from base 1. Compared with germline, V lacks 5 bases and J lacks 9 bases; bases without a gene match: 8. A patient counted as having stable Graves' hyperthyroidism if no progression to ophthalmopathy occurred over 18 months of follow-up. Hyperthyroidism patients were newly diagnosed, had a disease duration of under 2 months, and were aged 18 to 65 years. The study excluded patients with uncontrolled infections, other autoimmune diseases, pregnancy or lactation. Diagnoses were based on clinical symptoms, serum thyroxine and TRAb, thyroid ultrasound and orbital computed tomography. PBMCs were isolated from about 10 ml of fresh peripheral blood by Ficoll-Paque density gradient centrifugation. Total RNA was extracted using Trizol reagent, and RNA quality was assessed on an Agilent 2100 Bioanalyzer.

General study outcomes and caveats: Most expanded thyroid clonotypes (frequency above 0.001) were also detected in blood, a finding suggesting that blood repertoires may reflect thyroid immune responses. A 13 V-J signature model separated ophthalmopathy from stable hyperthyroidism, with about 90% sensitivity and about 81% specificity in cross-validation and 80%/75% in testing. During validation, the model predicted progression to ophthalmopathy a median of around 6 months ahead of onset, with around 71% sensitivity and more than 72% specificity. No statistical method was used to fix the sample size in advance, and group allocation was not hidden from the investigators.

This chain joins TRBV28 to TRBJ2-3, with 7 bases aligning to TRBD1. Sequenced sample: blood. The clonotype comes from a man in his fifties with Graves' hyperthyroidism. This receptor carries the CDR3 CASSPADRDTQYF. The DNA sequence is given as TGTGCCAGCAGTCCGGCCGACAGGGACACGCAGTATTTT.